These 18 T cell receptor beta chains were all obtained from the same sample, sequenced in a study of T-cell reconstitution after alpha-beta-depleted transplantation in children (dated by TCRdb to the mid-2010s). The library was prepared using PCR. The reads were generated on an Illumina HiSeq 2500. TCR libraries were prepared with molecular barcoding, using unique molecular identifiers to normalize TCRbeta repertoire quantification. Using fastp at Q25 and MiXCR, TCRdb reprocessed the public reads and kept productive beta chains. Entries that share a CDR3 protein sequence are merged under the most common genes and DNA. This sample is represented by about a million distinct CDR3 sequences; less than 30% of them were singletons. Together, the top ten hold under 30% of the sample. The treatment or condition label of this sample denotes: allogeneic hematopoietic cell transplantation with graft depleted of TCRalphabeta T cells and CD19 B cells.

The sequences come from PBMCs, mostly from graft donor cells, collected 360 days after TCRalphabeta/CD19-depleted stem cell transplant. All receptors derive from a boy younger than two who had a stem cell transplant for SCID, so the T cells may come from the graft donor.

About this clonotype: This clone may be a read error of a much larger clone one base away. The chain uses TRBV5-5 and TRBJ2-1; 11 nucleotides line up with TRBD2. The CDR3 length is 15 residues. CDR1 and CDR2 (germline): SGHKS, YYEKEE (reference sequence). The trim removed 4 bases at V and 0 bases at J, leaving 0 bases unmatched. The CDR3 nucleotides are TGTGCCAGCAGCGGGACTAGCGGCTCCTACAATGAGCAGTTCTTC. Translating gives CASSGTSGSYNEQFF.

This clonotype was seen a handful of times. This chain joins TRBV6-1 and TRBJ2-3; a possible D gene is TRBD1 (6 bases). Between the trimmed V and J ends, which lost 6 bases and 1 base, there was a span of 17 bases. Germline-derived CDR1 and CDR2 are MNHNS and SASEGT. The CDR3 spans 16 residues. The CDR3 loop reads CASRVLGTTGTDTQYF. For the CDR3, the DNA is TGTGCCAGCAGGGTCCTCGGGACAACGGGCACAGATACGCAGTATTTT.

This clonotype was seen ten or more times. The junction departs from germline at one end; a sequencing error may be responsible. CDR3 amino acids: CASSLGLAGDNEQFF. CDR3 bases: TGTGCCAGCAGCTTAGGACTAGCGGGGGACAATGAGCAGTTCTTC. V usage is TRBV5-1 and J usage is TRBJ2-1; 13 nucleotides match TRBD2. Germline V gene data show CDR1 as SGHRS and CDR2 as YFSETQ. The CDR3 consists of 15 residues.

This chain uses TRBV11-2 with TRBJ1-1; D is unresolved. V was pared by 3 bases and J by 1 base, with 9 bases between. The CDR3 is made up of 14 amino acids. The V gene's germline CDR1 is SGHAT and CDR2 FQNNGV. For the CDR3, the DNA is TGTGCCAGCAGCTTGCCATCATGGAACACTGAAGCTTTCTTT. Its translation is CASSLPSWNTEAFF.

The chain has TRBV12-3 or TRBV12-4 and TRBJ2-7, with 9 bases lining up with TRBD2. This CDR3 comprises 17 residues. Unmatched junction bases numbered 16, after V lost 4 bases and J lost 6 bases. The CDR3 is CASSYRIGGLAYGEQYF. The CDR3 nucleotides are TGTGCCAGCAGTTACAGGATCGGGGGACTAGCTTACGGCGAGCAGTACTTC.

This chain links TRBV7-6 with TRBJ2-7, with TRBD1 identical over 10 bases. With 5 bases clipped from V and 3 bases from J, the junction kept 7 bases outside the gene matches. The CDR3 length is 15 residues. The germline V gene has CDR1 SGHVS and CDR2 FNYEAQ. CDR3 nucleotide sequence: TGTGCCAGCAGCCGGATCGGACAGGGGGACTACGAGCAGTACTTC. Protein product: CASSRIGQGDYEQYF.

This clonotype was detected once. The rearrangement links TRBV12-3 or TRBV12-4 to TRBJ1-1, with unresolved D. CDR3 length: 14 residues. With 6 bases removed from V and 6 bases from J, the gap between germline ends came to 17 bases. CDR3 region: CASSSMGRTPEAFF. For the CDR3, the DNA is TGTGCCAGCAGCTCCATGGGGAGGACGCCTGAAGCTTTCTTT.

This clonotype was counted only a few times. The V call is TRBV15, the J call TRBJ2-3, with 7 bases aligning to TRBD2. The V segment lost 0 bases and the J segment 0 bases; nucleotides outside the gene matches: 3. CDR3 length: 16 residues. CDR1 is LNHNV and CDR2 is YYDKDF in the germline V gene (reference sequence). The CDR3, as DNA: TGTGCCACCAGCAGAGACACGGGGGGTAGCACAGATACGCAGTATTTT. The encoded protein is CATSRDTGGSTDTQYF.

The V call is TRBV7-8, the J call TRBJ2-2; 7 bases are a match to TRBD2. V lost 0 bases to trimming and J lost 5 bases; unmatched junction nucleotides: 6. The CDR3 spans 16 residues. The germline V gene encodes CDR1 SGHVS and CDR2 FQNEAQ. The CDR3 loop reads CASSLASGGPTGELFF. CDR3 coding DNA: TGTGCCAGCAGCTTAGCCTCGGGGGGTCCAACCGGGGAGCTGTTTTTT.

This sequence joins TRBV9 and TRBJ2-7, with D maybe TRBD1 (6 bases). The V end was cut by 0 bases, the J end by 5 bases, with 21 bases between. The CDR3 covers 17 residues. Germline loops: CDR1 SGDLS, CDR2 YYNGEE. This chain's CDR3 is CASSVATGIGGGDEQYF. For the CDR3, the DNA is TGTGCCAGCAGCGTAGCTACGGGGATAGGGGGTGGCGACGAGCAGTACTTC.

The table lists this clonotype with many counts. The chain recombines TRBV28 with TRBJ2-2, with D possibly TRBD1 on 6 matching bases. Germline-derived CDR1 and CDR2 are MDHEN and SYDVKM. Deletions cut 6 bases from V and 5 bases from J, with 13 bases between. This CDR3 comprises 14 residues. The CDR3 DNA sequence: TGTGCCAGCAGACATGGACAGTTTACCGGGGAGCTGTTTTTT. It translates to CASRHGQFTGELFF.

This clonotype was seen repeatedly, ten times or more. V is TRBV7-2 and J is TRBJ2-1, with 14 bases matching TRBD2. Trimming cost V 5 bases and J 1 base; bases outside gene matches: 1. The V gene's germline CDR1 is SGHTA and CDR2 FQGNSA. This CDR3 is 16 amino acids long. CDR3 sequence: CASSRLAGGSYNEQFF. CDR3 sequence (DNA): TGTGCCAGCAGCCGACTAGCGGGGGGGTCCTACAATGAGCAGTTCTTC.

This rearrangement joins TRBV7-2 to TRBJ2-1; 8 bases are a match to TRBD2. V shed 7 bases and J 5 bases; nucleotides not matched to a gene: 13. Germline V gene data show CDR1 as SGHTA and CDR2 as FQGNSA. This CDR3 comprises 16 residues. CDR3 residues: CASTPPGGGGNNEQFF. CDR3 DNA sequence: TGTGCCAGCACCCCCCCGGGTGGCGGGGGGAACAATGAGCAGTTCTTC. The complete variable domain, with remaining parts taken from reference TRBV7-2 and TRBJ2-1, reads GAGVSQSPSNKVTEKGKDVELRCDPISGHTALYWYRQSLGQGLEFLIYFQGNSAPDKSGLPSDRFSAERTGGSVSTLTIQRTQQEDSAVYLCASTPPGGGGNNEQFFGPGTRLTVL.

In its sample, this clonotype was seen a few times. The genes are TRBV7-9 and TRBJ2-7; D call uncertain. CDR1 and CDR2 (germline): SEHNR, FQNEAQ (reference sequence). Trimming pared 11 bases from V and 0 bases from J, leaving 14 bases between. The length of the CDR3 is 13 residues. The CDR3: CASLDILSYEQYF. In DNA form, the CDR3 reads TGTGCCTCTCTCGACATCCTCTCCTACGAGCAGTACTTC.

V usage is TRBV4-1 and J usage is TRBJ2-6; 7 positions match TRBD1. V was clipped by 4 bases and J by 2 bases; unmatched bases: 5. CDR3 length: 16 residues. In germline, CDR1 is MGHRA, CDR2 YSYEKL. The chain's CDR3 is CASSPLTGAGANVLTF. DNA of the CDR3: TGCGCCAGCAGCCCACTCACAGGGGCTGGGGCCAACGTCCTGACTTTC.

The DNA of the CDR3 is TGTGCCAGCAGTCTGGACAGCGCCTATGGCTACACCTTC. Its translation: CASSLDSAYGYTF. The chain has TRBV14 and TRBJ1-2; tentative D call: TRBD1 (6 bases). The germline gives CDR1 SGHDN, CDR2 FVKESK. The V and J ends lost 6 bases and 4 bases respectively, with 12 bases between them. The CDR3 consists of 13 residues.

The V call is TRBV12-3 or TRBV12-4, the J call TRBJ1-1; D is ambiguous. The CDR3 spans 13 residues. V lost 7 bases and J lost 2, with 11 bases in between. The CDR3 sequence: CASTPGPNTEAFF. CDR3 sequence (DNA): TGTGCCAGCACCCCCGGGCCAAACACTGAAGCTTTCTTT.

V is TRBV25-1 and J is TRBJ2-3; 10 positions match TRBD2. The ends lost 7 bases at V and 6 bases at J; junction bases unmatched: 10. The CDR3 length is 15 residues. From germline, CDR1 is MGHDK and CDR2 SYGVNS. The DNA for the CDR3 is TGTGCCAGCACCCACCCCAGCGGGGGGGGTGATACGCAGTATTTT. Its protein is CASTHPSGGGDTQYF.